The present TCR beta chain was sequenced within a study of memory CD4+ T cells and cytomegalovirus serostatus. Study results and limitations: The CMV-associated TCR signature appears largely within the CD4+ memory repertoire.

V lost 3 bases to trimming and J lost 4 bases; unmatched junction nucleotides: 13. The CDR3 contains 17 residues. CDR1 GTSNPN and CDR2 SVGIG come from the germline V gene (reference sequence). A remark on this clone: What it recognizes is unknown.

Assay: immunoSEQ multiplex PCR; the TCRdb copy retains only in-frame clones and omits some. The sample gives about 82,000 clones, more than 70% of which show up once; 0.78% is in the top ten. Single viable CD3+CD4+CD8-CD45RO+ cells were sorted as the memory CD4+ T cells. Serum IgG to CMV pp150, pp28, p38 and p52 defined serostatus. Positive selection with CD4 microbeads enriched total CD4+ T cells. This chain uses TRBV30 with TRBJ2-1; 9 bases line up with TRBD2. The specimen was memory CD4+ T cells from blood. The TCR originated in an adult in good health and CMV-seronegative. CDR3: CAWSRKAGGPSYNEQFF. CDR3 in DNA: TGTGCCTGGAGCAGAAAGGCGGGGGGGCCGAGTTACAATGAGCAGTTCTTC.